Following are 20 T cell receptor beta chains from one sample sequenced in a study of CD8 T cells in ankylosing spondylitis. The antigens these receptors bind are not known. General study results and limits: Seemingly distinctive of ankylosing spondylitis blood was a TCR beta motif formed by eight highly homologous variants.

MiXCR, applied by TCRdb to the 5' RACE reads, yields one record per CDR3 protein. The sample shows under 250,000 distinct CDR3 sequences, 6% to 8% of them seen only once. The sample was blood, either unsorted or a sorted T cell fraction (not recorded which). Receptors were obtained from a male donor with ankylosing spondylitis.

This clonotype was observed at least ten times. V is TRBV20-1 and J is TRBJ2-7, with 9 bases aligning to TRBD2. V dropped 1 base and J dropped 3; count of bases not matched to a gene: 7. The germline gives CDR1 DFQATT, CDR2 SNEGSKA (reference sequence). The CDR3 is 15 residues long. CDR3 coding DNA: TGCAGTGCTAGAGCGGAGGCTAGCGGGATCTACGAGCAGTACTTC. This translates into CSARAEASGIYEQYF.

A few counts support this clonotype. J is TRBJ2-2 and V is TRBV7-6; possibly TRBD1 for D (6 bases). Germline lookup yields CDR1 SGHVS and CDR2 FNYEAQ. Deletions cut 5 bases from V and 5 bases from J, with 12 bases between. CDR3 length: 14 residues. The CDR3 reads CASSPRGLTGELFF. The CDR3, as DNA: TGTGCCAGCAGCCCAAGGGGGTTAACCGGGGAGCTGTTTTTT.

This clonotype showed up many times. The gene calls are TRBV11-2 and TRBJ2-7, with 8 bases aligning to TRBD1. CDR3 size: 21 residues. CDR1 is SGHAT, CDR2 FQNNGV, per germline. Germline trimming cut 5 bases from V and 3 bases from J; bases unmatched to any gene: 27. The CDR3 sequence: CASSTRLDRDSRKRKLYEQYF. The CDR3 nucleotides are TGTGCCAGCAGCACACGGCTGGACAGGGACTCAAGAAAGCGCAAACTCTACGAGCAGTACTTC.

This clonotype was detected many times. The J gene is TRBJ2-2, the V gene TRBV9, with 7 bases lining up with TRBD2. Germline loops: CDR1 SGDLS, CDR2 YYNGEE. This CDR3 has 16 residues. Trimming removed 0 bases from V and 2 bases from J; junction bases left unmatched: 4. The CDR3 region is CASSVGEGVNTGELFF. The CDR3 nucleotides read TGTGCCAGCAGCGTAGGGGAGGGTGTAAACACCGGGGAGCTGTTTTTT.

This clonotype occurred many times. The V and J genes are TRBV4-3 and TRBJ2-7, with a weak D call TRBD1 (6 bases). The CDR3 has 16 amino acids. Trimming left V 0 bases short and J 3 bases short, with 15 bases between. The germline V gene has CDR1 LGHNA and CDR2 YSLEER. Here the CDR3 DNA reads TGCGCCAGCAGCCAAGATACCCAGGGGACGGACTACGAGCAGTACTTC. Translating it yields CASSQDTQGTDYEQYF.

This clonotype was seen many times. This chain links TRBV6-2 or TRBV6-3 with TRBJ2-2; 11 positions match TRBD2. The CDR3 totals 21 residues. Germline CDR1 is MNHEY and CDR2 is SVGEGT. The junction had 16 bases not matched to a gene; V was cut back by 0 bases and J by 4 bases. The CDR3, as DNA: TGTGCCAGCAGTTACTCACCCTTGAGGGTAGCGGGAGGGCCAGCCACCGGGGAGCTGTTTTTT. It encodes CASSYSPLRVAGGPATGELFF.

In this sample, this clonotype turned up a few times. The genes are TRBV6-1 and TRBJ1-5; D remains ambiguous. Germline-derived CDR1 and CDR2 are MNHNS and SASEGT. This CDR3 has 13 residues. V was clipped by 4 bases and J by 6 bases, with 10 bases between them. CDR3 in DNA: TGTGCCAGCAGTGGGCGACTATTTCAGCCCCAGCATTTT. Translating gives CASSGRLFQPQHF.

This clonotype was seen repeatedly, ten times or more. CDR3 bases: TGTGCCAGCAGTCCGGACTCGCTAGCGGGGGGAGGTAATGAGCAGTTCTTC. It translates to CASSPDSLAGGGNEQFF. This chain uses TRBV6-2 or TRBV6-3 with TRBJ2-1, with 11 bases fitting TRBD2. The length of the CDR3 is 17 residues. Germline lookup yields CDR1 MNHEY and CDR2 SVGEGT. V was pared by 5 bases and J by 7 bases, with 13 bases of the junction left unmatched.

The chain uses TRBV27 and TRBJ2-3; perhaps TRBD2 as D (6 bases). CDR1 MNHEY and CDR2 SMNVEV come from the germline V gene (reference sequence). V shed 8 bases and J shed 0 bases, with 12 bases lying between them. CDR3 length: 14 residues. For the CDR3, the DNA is TGTGCCAGCGGTGGGGGGACCAGCACAGATACGCAGTATTTT. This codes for CASGGGTSTDTQYF.

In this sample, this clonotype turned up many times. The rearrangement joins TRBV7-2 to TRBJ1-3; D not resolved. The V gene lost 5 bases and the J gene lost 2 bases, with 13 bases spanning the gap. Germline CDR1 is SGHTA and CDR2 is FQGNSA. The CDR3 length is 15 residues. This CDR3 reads CASSPTPPPGNTIYF. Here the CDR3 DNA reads TGTGCCAGCAGCCCAACGCCACCCCCTGGAAACACCATATATTTT.

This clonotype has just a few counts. The CDR3 sequence: CASSYGQGATYEQYF. The CDR3 DNA reads as TGCGCCAGCAGCTACGGACAGGGGGCAACCTACGAGCAGTACTTC. This chain joins TRBV5-1 and TRBJ2-7; 11 nucleotides line up with TRBD1. From germline, CDR1 is SGHRS and CDR2 YFSETQ. J lost 2 bases, V lost 3 bases, and 4 bases had no gene match. The CDR3 spans 15 residues.

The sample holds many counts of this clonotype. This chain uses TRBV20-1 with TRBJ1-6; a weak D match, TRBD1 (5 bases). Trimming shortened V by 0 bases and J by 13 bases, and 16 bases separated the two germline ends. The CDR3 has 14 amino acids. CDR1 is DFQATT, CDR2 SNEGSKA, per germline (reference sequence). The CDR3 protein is CSARDFHGGDPLHF. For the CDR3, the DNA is TGCAGTGCTAGAGATTTTCATGGAGGGGACCCCCTCCACTTT.

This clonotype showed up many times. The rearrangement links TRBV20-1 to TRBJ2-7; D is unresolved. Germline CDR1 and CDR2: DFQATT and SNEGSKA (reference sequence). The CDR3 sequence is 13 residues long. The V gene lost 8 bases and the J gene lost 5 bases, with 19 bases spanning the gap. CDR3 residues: CSRRLDVGDEQYF. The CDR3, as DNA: TGCAGTAGACGCCTGGATGTTGGGGACGAGCAGTACTTC.

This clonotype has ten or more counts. This CDR3 reads CASSIGTGTYEQYF. CDR3 nucleotides: TGTGCCAGCAGTATCGGGACAGGGACCTACGAGCAGTACTTC. This chain joins TRBV27 and TRBJ2-7, with 9 nucleotides matching TRBD1. This CDR3 region has 14 residues. CDR1 and CDR2 (germline): MNHEY, SMNVEV (reference sequence). Trimming at V came to 5 bases and at J to 2 bases, leaving 4 bases not matched to a gene.

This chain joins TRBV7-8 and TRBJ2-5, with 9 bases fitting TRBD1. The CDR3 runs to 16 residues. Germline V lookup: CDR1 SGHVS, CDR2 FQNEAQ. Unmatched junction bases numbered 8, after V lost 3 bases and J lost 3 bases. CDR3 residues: CASSFFMRDREETQYF. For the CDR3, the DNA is TGTGCCAGCAGCTTTTTTATGCGGGACAGGGAAGAGACCCAGTACTTC.

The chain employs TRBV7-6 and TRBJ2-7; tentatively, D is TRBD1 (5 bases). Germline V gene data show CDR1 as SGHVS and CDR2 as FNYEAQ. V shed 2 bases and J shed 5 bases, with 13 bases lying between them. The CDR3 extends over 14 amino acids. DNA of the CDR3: TGTGCCAGCAGCTTACCTGGGGCTCATCACGAGCAGTACTTC. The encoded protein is CASSLPGAHHEQYF.

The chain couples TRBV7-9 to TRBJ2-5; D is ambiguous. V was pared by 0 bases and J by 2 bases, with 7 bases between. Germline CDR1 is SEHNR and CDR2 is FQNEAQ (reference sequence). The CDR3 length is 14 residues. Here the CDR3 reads CASSLASAQETQYF. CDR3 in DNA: TGTGCCAGCAGCTTAGCGTCAGCGCAAGAGACCCAGTACTTC.

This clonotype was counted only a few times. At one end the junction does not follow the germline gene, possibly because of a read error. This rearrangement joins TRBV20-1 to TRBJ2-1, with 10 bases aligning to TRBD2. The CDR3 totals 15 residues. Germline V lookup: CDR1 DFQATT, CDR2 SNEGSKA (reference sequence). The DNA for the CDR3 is TGCAGTGCTAGGGAACTAGCGGGGTCCTCCAATGAGCAGTTCTTC. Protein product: CSARELAGSSNEQFF.

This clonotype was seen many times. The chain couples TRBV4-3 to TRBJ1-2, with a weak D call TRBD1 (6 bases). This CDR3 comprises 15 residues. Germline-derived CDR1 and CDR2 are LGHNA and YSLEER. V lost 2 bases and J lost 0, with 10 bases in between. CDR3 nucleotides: TGCGCCAGCAGCCAACAACAGGGAGCTAACTATGGCTACACCTTC. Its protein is CASSQQQGANYGYTF.

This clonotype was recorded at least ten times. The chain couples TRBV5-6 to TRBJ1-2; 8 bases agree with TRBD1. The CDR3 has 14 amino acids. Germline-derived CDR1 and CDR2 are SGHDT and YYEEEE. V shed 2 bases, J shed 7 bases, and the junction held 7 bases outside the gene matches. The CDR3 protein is CASSFGQGALGYTF. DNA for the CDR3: TGTGCCAGCAGCTTTGGTCAGGGGGCGCTTGGCTACACCTTC.